Listed below are T cell receptor beta chains from one sample, sequenced in a study of blood T cell repertoires in COVID-19. Here immunoSEQ multiplex PCR was the method, and the copy in TCRdb shows in-frame clones only, minus some. Found here are roughly 120,000 clones, 65% to 90% of them singletons; the top ten hold about a tenth. The sequencing input was peripheral blood. The receptors were sampled from a man older than 75 with acute or convalescent COVID-19. Both conserved end residues are part of each CDR3. The D gene is left open where the match is weak. The size of a clone is reported for some rows only, either as once, few or many, or as a class for expanded clones.

TRBJ2-5,.,TRBV10-3,.,TGTGCCATCAGTGAGGGGGAGGAAGAGACCCAGTACTTC,CAISEGEEETQYF
TRBJ1-4,.,TRBV4-3,TRBD1,TGCGCCAGCAGCCAGGACAGGGCAACTAATGAAAAACTGTTTTTT,CASSQDRATNEKLFF
TRBJ2-1,few,TRBV7-2,TRBD2,TGTGCCAGCAGCTTTTCTAGCGGGAACTACAATGAGCAGTTCTTC,CASSFSSGNYNEQFF
TRBJ1-5,.,TRBV7-6,.,TGTGCCAGCAGCCGTGGGGATGGGGGGAAACAGCCCCAGCATTTT,CASSRGDGGKQPQHF
TRBJ2-5,.,TRBV11-2,.,TGTGCCAGCAGCTTAGGAGGTTCTAGTAGAAAGACCCAGTACTTC,CASSLGGSSRKTQYF
TRBJ1-1,.,TRBV5-6,.,TGTGCCAGCCTCGGGGGGAACACTGAAGCTTTCTTT,CASLGGNTEAFF
TRBJ2-4,.,TRBV6-2/TRBV6-3,TRBD1,TGTGCCAGCAGTTTGACAGGGTTGAACATTCAGTACTTC,CASSLTGLNIQYF
TRBJ1-5,.,TRBV27,.,TGTGCCAGCAGTTTTGGGGCGAATCAGCCCCAGCATTTT,CASSFGANQPQHF
TRBJ1-2,.,TRBV19,TRBD1,TGTGCCAGTAGTAATTCAGGGGGCTTATATGGCTACACCTTC,CASSNSGGLYGYTF
TRBJ2-7,.,TRBV6-6,TRBD1,TGTGCCAGCATCGAGAGACAGGGGCGGGAGCAGTACTTC,CASIERQGREQYF
TRBJ2-7,.,TRBV3-1/TRBV3-2,.,TGTGCCAGCAGCTCTTTCAGGACGGGAATCTACGAGCAGTACTTC,CASSSFRTGIYEQYF
TRBJ1-1,.,TRBV4-2,.,TGTGCCAGCAGCCAAGAAGGGGCGAACACTGAAGCTTTCTTT,CASSQEGANTEAFF
TRBJ2-7,.,TRBV6-6,.,TGTGCCAGCAGTTACCCGGGAACGGGTGACGAGCAGTACTTC,CASSYPGTGDEQYF
TRBJ1-3,.,TRBV5-4,.,TGTGCCAGCAGCTTGGGGTACCAGTCTGGAAACACCATATATTTT,CASSLGYQSGNTIYF
TRBJ1-2,.,TRBV2,.,TGTGCCAGCAGTTCGACCGGGACACCTGCTAACTATGGCTACACCTTC,CASSSTGTPANYGYTF
TRBJ1-5,.,TRBV4-2,TRBD1,TGTGCCAGCAGCCAAGATCGGGACAGCCAGCCCCAGCATTTT,CASSQDRDSQPQHF
TRBJ1-2,.,TRBV3-1/TRBV3-2,TRBD1,TGTGCCAGCAGCAACCGGGACAGGACTAACTATGGCTACACCTTC,CASSNRDRTNYGYTF
TRBJ2-1,.,TRBV5-1,TRBD1,TGCGCCAGCAGCTTGGTCGGCGACAGGGGGGGCAGTGAGCAGTTCTTC,CASSLVGDRGGSEQFF
TRBJ1-6,.,TRBV6-1,.,TGTGCCAGCAGTGAGCTACGGAATTCACCCCTCCACTTT,CASSELRNSPLHF
TRBJ2-5,.,TRBV20-1,.,TGCAGTGCTAGTTTTGGGGGCGAAGAGACCCAGTACTTC,CSASFGGEETQYF
TRBJ2-2,.,TRBV23-1,TRBD2,TGCGCCAGCAGCCAACTAGCGGGGAACACCGGGGAGCTGTTTTTT,CASSQLAGNTGELFF
TRBJ2-2,once,TRBV10-3,TRBD2,TGTGCCACTGGGGGGGAGAGCGGGGAGCTGTTTTTT,CATGGESGELFF
TRBJ1-4,.,TRBV5-1,.,TGCGCCAGCACCCGGACAGTCGGTAATGAAAAACTGTTTTTT,CASTRTVGNEKLFF
TRBJ1-5,few,TRBV3-1/TRBV3-2,.,TGTGCCAGCAGCCAAGACCGAGGCAATCAGCCCCAGCATTTT,CASSQDRGNQPQHF
TRBJ2-7,.,TRBV6-5,TRBD1,TGTGCCAGCAGGGGGGACAGGCTCTACGAGCAGTACTTC,CASRGDRLYEQYF
TRBJ2-1,.,TRBV19,TRBD1,TGTGCCAGTAGTACGACAGGGGGCGGGAGTGATGAGCAGTTCTTC,CASSTTGGGSDEQFF
TRBJ1-6,.,TRBV5-3,TRBD1,TGTGCCAGAAGTCTTAGGACAGGGCCCGAATCACCCCTCCACTTT,CARSLRTGPESPLHF
TRBJ1-1,.,TRBV6-1,.,TGTGCCAGCAGTGAATGGGCAGGGGTCACTGAAGCTTTCTTT,CASSEWAGVTEAFF
TRBJ1-2,.,TRBV29-1,.,TGCAGCGTTTTGGAGGGCTACACCTTC,CSVLEGYTF
TRBJ2-1,.,TRBV21-1,.,TGTGCCAGCAGCAAAGGACAGCGAGGACAGGGGGTCGATGAGCAGTTCTTC,CASSKGQRGQGVDEQFF
TRBJ2-3,.,TRBV7-9,TRBD2,TGTGCCAGCAGGACCGATCTGGGACTAGCGGGACCGTCGCAGTATTTT,CASRTDLGLAGPSQYF
TRBJ2-1,.,TRBV10-1,TRBD2,TGCGCCAGCAGTCAGATTCCGGGACTAGCGGGCGATGAGCAGTTCTTC,CASSQIPGLAGDEQFF
TRBJ1-2,few,TRBV5-4,.,TGTGCCAGCAGCTTGACTGACTATGGCTACACCTTC,CASSLTDYGYTF
TRBJ1-1,once,TRBV5-1,TRBD1,TGCGCCAGCCTTCCAGGGGGACGGAACACTGAAGCTTTCTTT,CASLPGGRNTEAFF
TRBJ1-2,once,TRBV28,.,TGTGCCAGCATTCCACCCGAGGGGTCCGGGGAAGGGGGTTATGGCTACACCTTC,CASIPPEGSGEGGYGYTF
TRBJ1-1,few,TRBV7-9,TRBD1,TGTGCCAGCAGCTTAGCGCGGGGACAGGCTAGGGCAATCGCTGAAGCTTTCTTT,CASSLARGQARAIAEAFF
TRBJ1-5,.,TRBV6-6,TRBD1,TGTGCCAGCAGCTCGTTCCGGGACAGGGGTAATCAGCCCCAGCATTTT,CASSSFRDRGNQPQHF
TRBJ1-4,.,TRBV20-1,.,TGCAGTGCCAGTCAGTTTGATGAAAAACTGTTTTTT,CSASQFDEKLFF
TRBJ1-1,.,TRBV19,TRBD1,TGTGCCAGTAGTAAGACGGGACAGGGGGCGAGGACTGAAGCTTTCTTT,CASSKTGQGARTEAFF
TRBJ2-7,.,TRBV7-8,.,TGTGCCAGCAGCTTAGTCGGCTACGAGCAGTACTTC,CASSLVGYEQYF
TRBJ1-1,.,TRBV27,.,TGTGCCAGCTCGACAGCCTCCAAAGCTTTCTTT,CASSTASKAFF
TRBJ2-4,.,TRBV28,.,TGTGCCAGCAGTCTCCCCGACAGGGCCAAAAACATTCAGTACTTC,CASSLPDRAKNIQYF
TRBJ2-7,.,TRBV24-1,.,TGTGCCACCAGTGATTGGAGGGTTGTGGGTTACGAGCAGTACTTC,CATSDWRVVGYEQYF
TRBJ1-5,.,TRBV6-5,.,TGTGCCAGCAGGCACAGATCAAATCAGCCCCAGCATTTT,CASRHRSNQPQHF
TRBJ2-7,.,TRBV5-4,.,TGTGCCAGCAGCTTGGGGCGGGACGGCTACGAGCAGTACTTC,CASSLGRDGYEQYF